Below, 25 T cell receptor beta chains from the same sample are listed, as sequenced in a study of blood T cell repertoires in COVID-19. Measured with immunoSEQ multiplex PCR; TCRdb has only the in-frame clones, and not every one. The sample contains some 170,000 clones, about 74% of which appear only once. Sequenced: peripheral blood. These receptor sequences come from a man aged 55 to 70 with acute or convalescent COVID-19.

J is TRBJ2-3 and V is TRBV7-3; no definite D call. The V and J ends lost 1 base and 0 bases respectively, with 8 bases between them. There are 15 residues in the CDR3. Per the germline V gene, CDR1 is SGHTA and CDR2 is FQGTGA. The CDR3 is CASSLNMASTDTQYF. The CDR3 DNA sequence: TGTGCCAGCAGCTTAAATATGGCTAGCACAGATACGCAGTATTTT.

V and J are TRBV19 and TRBJ2-3, with 10 bases lining up with TRBD1. The CDR3 totals 13 residues. Germline CDR1 is LNHDA and CDR2 is SQIVND (reference sequence). J was trimmed by 5 bases and V by 9 bases; bases with no gene match: 5. Here the CDR3 reads CASLGQGGDTQYF. The CDR3 region has the DNA TGTGCCAGCCTAGGACAGGGGGGAGATACGCAGTATTTT.

In nucleotides, the CDR3 is TGTGCCAGCAGTGAGGGGTGGACAGCCGACGAGCAGTACTTC. This sequence encodes CASSEGWTADEQYF. The chain employs TRBV2 and TRBJ2-7; D might be TRBD1 (6 bases). CDR1 is SNHLY and CDR2 is FYNNEI in the germline V gene. The length of the CDR3 is 14 residues. Trimming removed 3 bases from V and 5 bases from J, with 14 bases in between.

There are a few counts of this clone. The chain is built from TRBV2 and TRBJ1-2; D perhaps matches TRBD1 (6 bases). This CDR3 has 14 amino acids. Germline lookup yields CDR1 SNHLY and CDR2 FYNNEI. With 6 bases removed from V and 2 bases from J, the gap between germline ends came to 13 bases. The CDR3 DNA reads TGTGCCAGCAGGCAGAGCCAGGGGAACTATGGCTACACCTTC. This translates into CASRQSQGNYGYTF.

The CDR3 here is CASSYIGTGTAEAFF. The CDR3 DNA sequence: TGTGCCAGCAGCTATATCGGGACAGGGACAGCTGAAGCTTTCTTT. The rearrangement joins TRBV7-8 to TRBJ1-1; TRBD1 matches 9 bases. The ends lost 4 bases at V and 6 bases at J; junction bases unmatched: 9. Germline V CDR1 and CDR2: SGHVS, FQNEAQ. CDR3 length equals 15 residues. The variable domain in full, completed from reference TRBV7-8 and TRBJ1-1, reads GAGVSQSPRYKVAKRGQDVALRCDPISGHVSLFWYQQALGQGPEFLTYFQNEAQLDKSGLPSDRFFAERPEGSVSTLKIQRTQQEDSAVYLCASSYIGTGTAEAFFGQGTRLTVV.

This chain uses TRBV2 with TRBJ1-5; D gene uncertain. Germline V lookup: CDR1 SNHLY, CDR2 FYNNEI. The CDR3 covers 13 residues. The V and J ends lost 6 bases and 1 base respectively, with 7 bases between them. The CDR3 DNA is TGTGCCAGCAGGGCGGAAAGCAATCAGCCCCAGCATTTT. Its protein is CASRAESNQPQHF.

This clone was recorded once. The rearrangement links TRBV27 to TRBJ2-3, with a tentative D call TRBD2 (6 bases). CDR1 is MNHEY and CDR2 is SMNVEV in the germline V gene (reference sequence). This CDR3 has 15 residues. Trimming stripped 5 bases from V and 5 bases from J, with 17 bases between. The DNA for the CDR3 is TGTGCCAGCAGTCCCGGAGGGATATTTGGAGATACGCAGTATTTT. Translating gives CASSPGGIFGDTQYF.

This clone was picked up a small number of times. A read error may produce the germline difference seen at one junction end. The V gene is TRBV9, the J gene TRBJ1-2; 7 bases match TRBD1. Germline V gene lookup returns CDR1 SGDLS and CDR2 YYNGEE. The CDR3 is made up of 13 amino acids. The chain's CDR3 is CASSVVPADRVAF. Written as DNA, the CDR3 is TGTGCCAGCAGCGTAGTACCCGCTGACAGGGTGGCCTTC.

The V and J genes are TRBV11-2 and TRBJ2-5; 10 bases are a match to TRBD2. CDR3 length: 14 residues. Germline CDR1 is SGHAT and CDR2 is FQNNGV. The V segment lost 7 bases and the J segment 4 bases; nucleotides outside the gene matches: 6. Here the CDR3 DNA reads TGTGCCAGCAACGAGCGGGGGGGAACAGAGACCCAGTACTTC. Translated: CASNERGGTETQYF.

V and J are TRBV9 and TRBJ1-3, with D maybe TRBD1 (6 bases). The CDR3 runs 14 residues. V gave up 2 bases and J gave up 9 bases, with 15 bases separating them. CDR1 and CDR2 (germline): SGDLS, YYNGEE. The DNA for the CDR3 is TGTGCCAGCAGCGTCCAGGGGCCCCCTGGCACCATATATTTT. Amino acid sequence: CASSVQGPPGTIYF.

The CDR3 nucleotides read TGCAGCGTAACTGGACAGGGGGCCTACGAGCAGTACTTC. Amino acids: CSVTGQGAYEQYF. V and J are TRBV29-1 and TRBJ2-7, with 10 positions matching TRBD1. CDR1 and CDR2 from the germline V gene are SQVTM and ANQGSEA. This CDR3 region has 13 residues. J gave up 2 bases and V 6 bases, and 4 bases lay outside the gene matches.

V is TRBV6-1 and J is TRBJ2-7, with 9 nucleotides matching TRBD1. This CDR3 is built from 19 residues. Germline CDR1 is MNHNS and CDR2 is SASEGT. V trimming: 1 base; J trimming: 5 bases; junction bases outside the gene matches: 18. The CDR3 DNA is TGTGCCAGCAGTGAAGATGGGGGGACAGGGTCCCTGGTGAAGAACGAGCAGTACTTC. Amino acids: CASSEDGGTGSLVKNEQYF.

V usage is TRBV7-8 and J usage is TRBJ1-2; D gene ambiguous. Trimming removed 4 bases from V and 4 bases from J, with 10 bases in between. The CDR3 covers 13 residues. CDR1 SGHVS and CDR2 FQNEAQ come from the germline V gene. CDR3 bases: TGTGCCAGCAGCTCCGGGGTCTCCTATGGCTACACCTTC. Encoded protein: CASSSGVSYGYTF.

This clone was observed a few times. The rearrangement links TRBV6-4 to TRBJ2-7, with D maybe TRBD1 (5 bases). Germline V gene sequence: CDR1 MRHNA, CDR2 SNTAGT. The CDR3 loop spans 15 amino acids. V was pared by 2 bases and J by 5 bases, with 16 bases between. The DNA of the CDR3 is TGTGCCAGCAGTGACCCGAAACAGGAAATCCACGAGCAGTACTTC. Translated, it gives CASSDPKQEIHEQYF.

This clone was seen only once. The chain couples TRBV5-4 to TRBJ2-7, with 8 positions matching TRBD1. This CDR3 comprises 16 residues. Trimming cost V 4 bases and J 9 bases; bases outside gene matches: 18. Per germline, CDR1 SGHNT and CDR2 YYREEE (reference sequence). Here the CDR3 reads CASSSEPQGAVVGQYF. The CDR3 region has the DNA TGTGCCAGCAGCAGCGAACCGCAGGGGGCAGTTGTAGGGCAGTACTTC.

The chain combines TRBV15 with TRBJ1-2, with 7 nucleotides matching TRBD1. V was clipped by 1 base and J by 3 bases; unmatched bases: 2. Germline V gene data show CDR1 as LNHNV and CDR2 as YYDKDF (reference sequence). The CDR3 covers 14 residues. CDR3 residues: CATSRGGTDYGYTF. CDR3 DNA sequence: TGTGCCACCAGCAGAGGTGGGACAGACTATGGCTACACCTTC.

J is TRBJ1-2 and V is TRBV18, with unresolved D. The CDR3 is 14 amino acids. Deletions cut 2 bases from V and 0 bases from J, with 7 bases between. Germline loops: CDR1 KGHSH, CDR2 LQKENI. DNA for the CDR3: TGTGCCAGCTCACCAGTCCGAGCTAACTATGGCTACACCTTC. The encoded protein is CASSPVRANYGYTF.

This clone has a single count. This sequence joins TRBV29-1 and TRBJ2-1, with TRBD1 identical over 10 bases. The V gene end was trimmed by 4 bases and the J gene end by 7 bases; junction bases not matched to a gene: 10. Germline CDR1 reads SQVTM; CDR2 reads ANQGSEA. This CDR3 has 15 residues. Here the CDR3 reads CSVVVPGTGANEQFF. CDR3 sequence (DNA): TGCAGCGTTGTCGTTCCAGGGACAGGGGCTAATGAGCAGTTCTTC.

Remarks on this clone: Since a much larger clone is just one base distant, this may be a read error. This sequence joins TRBV5-5 and TRBJ1-1; D gene uncertain. Deletions cut 0 bases from V and 1 base from J, with 4 bases between. Per the germline V gene, CDR1 is SGHKS and CDR2 is YYEKEE (reference sequence). The CDR3 consists of 13 residues. Written as DNA, the CDR3 is TGTGCCAGCAGCTTGGGGCCGAACACTGAAGCTTTCTTT. Translation: CASSLGPNTEAFF.

J is TRBJ2-2 and V is TRBV12-5, with D perhaps matching TRBD2 (5 bases). CDR3 size: 15 residues. V lost 3 bases to trimming and J lost 5 bases, with 13 bases between them. Germline CDR1 and CDR2: LGHNT and FRNRAP. The CDR3 nucleotides read TGTGCTAGTGGTTTCCTATCCCGGGGAACCGGGGAGCTGTTTTTT. Translation: CASGFLSRGTGELFF.

This sequence joins TRBV6-5 and TRBJ1-1; the D gene is possibly TRBD1 (5 bases). Germline CDR1 MNHEY, CDR2 SVGAGI. V shed 10 bases and J shed 5 bases, with 17 bases lying between them. The CDR3 consists of 13 residues. The CDR3 sequence is CAITSDGGTEAFF. The CDR3 region has the DNA TGTGCCATCACCTCGGACGGGGGGACTGAAGCTTTCTTT.

The chain couples TRBV6-2 or TRBV6-3 to TRBJ2-3, with 8 positions matching TRBD2. Germline loops: CDR1 MNHEY, CDR2 SVGEGT. Germline trimming cut 2 bases from V and 2 bases from J; bases unmatched to any gene: 9. The CDR3 covers 17 residues. This CDR3 reads CASSYTLSGGDTDTQYF. CDR3 in DNA: TGTGCCAGCAGTTACACTTTAAGCGGGGGCGACACAGATACGCAGTATTTT.

V usage is TRBV7-9 and J usage is TRBJ2-7; perhaps TRBD1 as D (6 bases). The CDR3 sequence is 14 residues long. The germline V gene encodes CDR1 SEHNR and CDR2 FQNEAQ (reference sequence). Between the trimmed V and J ends, which lost 5 bases and 0 bases, there was a span of 11 bases. The CDR3 region has the DNA TGTGCCAGCAGCCAGGGGTCCGCCTCCTACGAGCAGTACTTC. Its translation is CASSQGSASYEQYF.

The chain uses TRBV19 and TRBJ2-2; a weak D match, TRBD1 (7 bases). The CDR3 has 16 residues. V shed 6 bases and J shed 4 bases, with 18 bases lying between them. Germline V gene sequence: CDR1 LNHDA, CDR2 SQIVND (reference sequence). CDR3 in amino acids: CASSQVGGGFTGELFF. The DNA of the CDR3 is TGTGCCAGTAGCCAGGTCGGAGGGGGCTTCACCGGGGAGCTGTTTTTT.

The V and J genes are TRBV30 and TRBJ2-7; perhaps TRBD2 as D (6 bases). The germline V gene has CDR1 GTSNPN and CDR2 SVGIG (reference sequence). The V gene lost 4 bases and the J gene lost 0 bases, with 13 bases spanning the gap. This CDR3 contains 14 residues. The CDR3 nucleotides read TGTGCCTGGATGAGTGGGAGGAGCTCCTACGAGCAGTACTTC. This codes for CAWMSGRSSYEQYF.